A selection of T cell receptor beta chains follows, all from one sample in a study of Ad26.COV2.S vaccination and SARS-CoV-2 variants. This table comes from immunoSEQ multiplex PCR, and its TCRdb copy is limited to in-frame clones, with some not included. The data hold 360,000 or so clones, with around 89% observed a single time. The sequencing used peripheral blood, collected in a trial of Ad26.COV2.S vaccine versus placebo. The source of these receptors is a person aged 18-65 years who received the Ad26.COV2.S COVID-19 vaccine or a placebo. The CDR3 runs from the conserved cysteine through the conserved F or W. The D gene is left open where the match is weak. Not all rows give a size; the values are once, few, many and, for expanded clones, a class.

V: TRBV4-1
D: TRBD2
J: TRBJ2-7
size: .
DNA: TGCGCCAGCAGCCAAGATATGGGACTAGCGGGAGTCGAGCAGTACTTC
CDR3: CASSQDMGLAGVEQYF

V: TRBV2
D: .
J: TRBJ2-1
size: .
DNA: TGTGCCAGCAGTGCCACTGACTGGGCTGGGAATGAGCAGTTCTTC
CDR3: CASSATDWAGNEQFF

V: TRBV25-1
D: .
J: TRBJ2-7
size: .
DNA: TGTGCCAGCAGTGAGGCCCGGGGATCGGCGCAGTACTTC
CDR3: CASSEARGSAQYF

V: TRBV15
D: .
J: TRBJ1-6
size: .
DNA: TGTGCCACCGGGGGCAGCCGAAATTCACCCCTCCACTTT
CDR3: CATGGSRNSPLHF

V: TRBV27
D: .
J: TRBJ1-1
size: .
DNA: TGTGCCAGCAGTTTAGCCCCTCTCAGAGGGTACACTGAAGCTTTCTTT
CDR3: CASSLAPLRGYTEAFF

V: TRBV7-6
D: TRBD2
J: TRBJ2-3
size: .
DNA: TGTGCCAGCAGCTTAGGGAGCGGGAGTGCAACAGATACGCAGTATTTT
CDR3: CASSLGSGSATDTQYF

V: TRBV13
D: TRBD2
J: TRBJ2-5
size: .
DNA: TGTGCCAGCAGCGATAATAGCGGGAAATGGGAGACCCAGTACTTC
CDR3: CASSDNSGKWETQYF

V: TRBV6-5
D: .
J: TRBJ1-1
size: once
DNA: TGTGCCATCCCGAACCTAAGTAGTGGGGAGGGAGCTTTCTTT
CDR3: CAIPNLSSGEGAFF

V: TRBV30
D: .
J: TRBJ1-2
size: .
DNA: TGTGCCTGGAGTGTTCTACAGGGACCTGGCACCTTC
CDR3: CAWSVLQGPGTF

V: TRBV5-1
D: .
J: TRBJ1-4
size: .
DNA: TGCGCCAGCAGCTGGGAGGGGGTTGAAAAACTGTTTTTT
CDR3: CASSWEGVEKLFF

V: TRBV27
D: TRBD1
J: TRBJ1-6
size: .
DNA: TGTGCCAGCAGTTTTCAAAACAGGGGGAGTTCACCCCTCCACTTT
CDR3: CASSFQNRGSSPLHF

V: TRBV29-1
D: .
J: TRBJ1-2
size: .
DNA: TGCAGCGCTCAGGACAGAACCTATGGCTACACCTTC
CDR3: CSAQDRTYGYTF

V: TRBV19
D: TRBD1
J: TRBJ1-2
size: .
DNA: TGTGCCAGTAGTAGGGGGACAGGGGACTATGGCTACACCTTC
CDR3: CASSRGTGDYGYTF

V: TRBV5-4
D: TRBD1
J: TRBJ1-1
size: .
DNA: TGTGCCAGCAGCCAATTTCTCGGGACAGGCGCGAACACTGAAGCTTTCTTT
CDR3: CASSQFLGTGANTEAFF

V: TRBV10-3
D: TRBD1
J: TRBJ1-1
size: once
DNA: TGTGCCATCAGTGAGCGGGACAGATATGAAGCTTTCTTT
CDR3: CAISERDRYEAFF

V: TRBV12-2
D: .
J: TRBJ2-3
size: once
DNA: TGTGCAAGTTCTGGAGCAGGGCTCAAAGATACGCAGTATTTT
CDR3: CASSGAGLKDTQYF

V: TRBV7-6
D: TRBD1
J: TRBJ2-2
size: .
DNA: TGTGCCAGCAGCACCCCCACAGGGGGCCTCACCGGGGAGCTGTTTTTT
CDR3: CASSTPTGGLTGELFF

V: TRBV7-9
D: TRBD1
J: TRBJ1-2
size: .
DNA: TGTGCCAGCAGCTCAGACAGGGGGCAAGGCTACACCTTC
CDR3: CASSSDRGQGYTF

V: TRBV27
D: .
J: TRBJ1-5
size: once
DNA: TGTGCCAGCAGTCGGGACCGTAATCAGCCCCAGCATTTT
CDR3: CASSRDRNQPQHF

V: TRBV6-5
D: TRBD2
J: TRBJ2-1
size: .
DNA: TGTGCCAGCCGCAGGACTAGCGGGAGATACAATGAGCAGTTCTTC
CDR3: CASRRTSGRYNEQFF

V: TRBV28
D: .
J: TRBJ1-2
size: .
DNA: TGTGCCAGCAGGGACGTCCATGGCTACACCTTC
CDR3: CASRDVHGYTF

V: TRBV28
D: .
J: TRBJ2-7
size: .
DNA: TGTGCCAGCAGCCTATGGACGGCCTCTCGGGAGAGCGGCCACGAGCAGTACTTC
CDR3: CASSLWTASRESGHEQYF

V: TRBV27
D: TRBD1
J: TRBJ1-2
size: once
DNA: TGTGCCAGCAGATTTGGGAGCCGGGACAGAGGGGAAACCTATGGCTACACCTTC
CDR3: CASRFGSRDRGETYGYTF

V: TRBV4-1
D: .
J: TRBJ2-5
size: .
DNA: TGCGCCAGCAGCTACTCGACCCAAGAGACCCAGTACTTC
CDR3: CASSYSTQETQYF

V: TRBV28
D: TRBD2
J: TRBJ2-2
size: .
DNA: TGTGCCAGCAGTAGGGTCCCGGGACTAGCGGGAGCGAGGACCGGGGAGCTGTTTTTT
CDR3: CASSRVPGLAGARTGELFF

V: TRBV28
D: .
J: TRBJ2-7
size: .
DNA: TGTGCCAGCAGCCAGGGGGGGCAGAGCTCCTACGAGCAGTACTTC
CDR3: CASSQGGQSSYEQYF

V: TRBV7-9
D: TRBD1
J: TRBJ1-1
size: .
DNA: TGTGCCAGCAGCTTGGGACAGGCGAACACTGAAGCTTTCTTT
CDR3: CASSLGQANTEAFF

V: TRBV10-3
D: TRBD1
J: TRBJ2-3
size: .
DNA: TGTGCCATCAGTGGGCAGGGGGCAGATACGCAGTATTTT
CDR3: CAISGQGADTQYF

V: TRBV27
D: .
J: TRBJ2-3
size: .
DNA: TGTGCCAGCAGTTTAGCGGGAAGCACAGATACGCAGTATTTT
CDR3: CASSLAGSTDTQYF